This T cell receptor beta chain was recorded in a study of radiotherapy plus CTLA-4 blockade in lung cancer (dated by TCRdb to the late 2010s). Background for the entire study: Objective responses occurred in about 19% of enrolled patients, and 30% to 40% achieved disease control. Results and caveats for the whole study, not just this receptor: The strongest predictors of response, as reported, were early dynamic changes in blood T cell clones along with a rise in serum interferon-beta after radiation. After treatment with radiotherapy and ipilimumab, TCR clones that came from tumors expanded in the peripheral blood.

With regard to this clone: The specificity of this receptor is unknown. Base qualities are not recorded, but no much larger clone differs from it by a single base.

The library was produced with the immunoSEQ multiplex PCR assay. TCRdb mirrors the immuneACCESS table, restricted to in-frame sequences. Some clones are absent from its copies; in checked studies, under half trace to an unresolved V gene, and the reason for the others is unknown. Here the sample has 81,000 or so clones; approximately 82% occur a single time. The ten largest make up more than 12% of the sample. The study tested focal radiation therapy combined with CTLA-4 blockade (ipilimumab) in patients with chemo-refractory metastatic non-small-cell lung cancer. Source: peripheral blood, taken from a patient treated with radiotherapy plus ipilimumab. This receptor was obtained from a human donor with non-small cell lung cancer that progressed on radiotherapy plus ipilimumab.

The base sequence is TGCGCCAGCAGCCTTGGGGGACTAGCGGCCTACAATGAGCAGTTCTTC. This is translated as CASSLGGLAAYNEQFF. The chain joins TRBV4-1 to TRBJ2-1, with TRBD2 identical over 11 junction bases. Compared with germline, V lacks 4 bases and J lacks 2 bases; bases without a gene match: 4. The germline V gene provides CDR1 MGHRA and CDR2 YSYEKL. Counted from cysteine to phenylalanine, this CDR3 has 16 amino acids. Of all the DNA, just the CDR3 is kept, 48 bases in frame from base 1.